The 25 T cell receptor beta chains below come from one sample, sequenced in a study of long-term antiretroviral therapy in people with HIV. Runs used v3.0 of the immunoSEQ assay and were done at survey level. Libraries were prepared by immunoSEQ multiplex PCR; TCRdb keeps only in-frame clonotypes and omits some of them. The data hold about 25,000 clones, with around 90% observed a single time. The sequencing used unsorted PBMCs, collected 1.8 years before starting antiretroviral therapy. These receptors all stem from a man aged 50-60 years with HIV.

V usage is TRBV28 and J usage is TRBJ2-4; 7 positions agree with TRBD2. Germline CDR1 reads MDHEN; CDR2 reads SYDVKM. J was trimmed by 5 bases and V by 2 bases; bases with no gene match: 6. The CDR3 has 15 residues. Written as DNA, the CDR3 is TGTGCCAGCAGTTTAGGGAGGGACCCAGAAAACATTCAGTACTTC. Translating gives CASSLGRDPENIQYF.

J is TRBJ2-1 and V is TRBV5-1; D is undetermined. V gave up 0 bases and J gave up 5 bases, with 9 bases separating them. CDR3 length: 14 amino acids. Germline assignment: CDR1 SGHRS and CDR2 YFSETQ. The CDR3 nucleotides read TGCGCCAGCAGCTTGGTTGCTTCCCACAATGAGCAGTTCTTC. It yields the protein CASSLVASHNEQFF. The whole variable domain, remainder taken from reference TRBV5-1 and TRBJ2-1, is KAGVTQTPRYLIKTRGQQVTLSCSPISGHRSVSWYQQTPGQGLQFLFEYFSETQRNKGNFPGRFSGRQFSNSRSEMNVSTLELGDSALYLCASSLVASHNEQFFGPGTRLTVL.

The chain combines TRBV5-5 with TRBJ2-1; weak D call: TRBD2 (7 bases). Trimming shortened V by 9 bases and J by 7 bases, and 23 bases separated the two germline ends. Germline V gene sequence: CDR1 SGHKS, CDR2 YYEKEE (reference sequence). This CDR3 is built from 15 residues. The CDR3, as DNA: TGTGCCACGTCACCTGAGGGGGGGCCGTGGAATGAGCAGTTCTTC. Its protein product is CATSPEGGPWNEQFF.

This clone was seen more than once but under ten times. The CDR3 loop reads CASSLFQETQYF. CDR3 nucleotides: TGTGCCAGCAGCTTGTTCCAGGAGACCCAGTACTTC. The genes are TRBV5-4 and TRBJ2-5; D unresolved. V was clipped by 1 base and J by 5 bases, with 6 bases between them. CDR1 is SGHNT and CDR2 is YYREEE in the germline V gene (reference sequence). The CDR3 is made up of 12 amino acids.

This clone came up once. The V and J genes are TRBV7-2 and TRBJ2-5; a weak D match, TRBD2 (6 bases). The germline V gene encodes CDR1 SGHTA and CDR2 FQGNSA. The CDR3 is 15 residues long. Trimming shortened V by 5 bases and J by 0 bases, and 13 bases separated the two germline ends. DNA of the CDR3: TGTGCCAGCAGCCTCCAGGCGGGGTACCAAGAGACCCAGTACTTC. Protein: CASSLQAGYQETQYF.

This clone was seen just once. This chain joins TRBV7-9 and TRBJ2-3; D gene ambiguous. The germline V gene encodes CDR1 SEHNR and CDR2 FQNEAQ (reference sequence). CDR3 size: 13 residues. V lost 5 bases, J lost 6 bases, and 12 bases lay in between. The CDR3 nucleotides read TGTGCCAGCAGCCCCCCCCGACGGGATACGCAGTATTTT. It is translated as CASSPPRRDTQYF.

The CDR3 sequence is CASSYNPPASGGEDEQYF. CDR3 DNA sequence: TGCGCCAGCAGCTACAACCCTCCTGCTAGCGGGGGGGAAGACGAGCAGTACTTC. V and J are TRBV5-1 and TRBJ2-7, with 12 bases matching TRBD2. The CDR3 is made up of 18 amino acids. The V gene's germline CDR1 is SGHRS and CDR2 YFSETQ. Germline trimming cut 3 bases from V and 5 bases from J; bases unmatched to any gene: 15.

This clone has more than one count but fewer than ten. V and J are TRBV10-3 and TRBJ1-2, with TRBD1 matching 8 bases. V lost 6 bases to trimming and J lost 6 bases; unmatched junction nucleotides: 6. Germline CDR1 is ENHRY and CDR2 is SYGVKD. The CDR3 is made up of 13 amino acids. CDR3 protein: CAIRDRVFHGYTF. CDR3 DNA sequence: TGTGCCATCAGGGACAGGGTGTTTCATGGCTACACCTTC.

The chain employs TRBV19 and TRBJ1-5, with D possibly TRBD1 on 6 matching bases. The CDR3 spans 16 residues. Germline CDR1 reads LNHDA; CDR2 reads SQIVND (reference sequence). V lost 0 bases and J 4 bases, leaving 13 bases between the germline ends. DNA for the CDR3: TGTGCCAGTAGTATAGATCGGGGCAGGGGAAATCAGCCCCAGCATTTT. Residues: CASSIDRGRGNQPQHF.

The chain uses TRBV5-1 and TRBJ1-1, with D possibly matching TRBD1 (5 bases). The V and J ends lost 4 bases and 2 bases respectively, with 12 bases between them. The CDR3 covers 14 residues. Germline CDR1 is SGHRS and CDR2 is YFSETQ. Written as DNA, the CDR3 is TGCGCCAGCAGCCGGGAGGGGAGTAACACTGAAGCTTTCTTT. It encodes CASSREGSNTEAFF.

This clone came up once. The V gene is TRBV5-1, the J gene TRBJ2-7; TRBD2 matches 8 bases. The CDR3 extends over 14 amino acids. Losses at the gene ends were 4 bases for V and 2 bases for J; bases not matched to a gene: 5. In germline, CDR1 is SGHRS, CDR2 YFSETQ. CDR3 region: CASSPGLGPYEQYF. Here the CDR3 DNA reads TGCGCCAGCAGCCCGGGACTAGGGCCCTACGAGCAGTACTTC.

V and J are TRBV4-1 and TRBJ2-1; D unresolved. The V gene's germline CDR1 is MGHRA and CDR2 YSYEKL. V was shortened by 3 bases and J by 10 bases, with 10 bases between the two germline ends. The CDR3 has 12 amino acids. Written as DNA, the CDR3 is TGCGCCAGCAGCCACCAAGGGCGAGAGCAGTTCTTC. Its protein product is CASSHQGREQFF.

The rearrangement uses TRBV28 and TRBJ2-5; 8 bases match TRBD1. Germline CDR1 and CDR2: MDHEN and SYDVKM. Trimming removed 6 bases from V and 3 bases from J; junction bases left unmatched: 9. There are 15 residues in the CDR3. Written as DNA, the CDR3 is TGTGCCAGCAGCTCGACAGGGGTCACCAAAGAGACCCAGTACTTC. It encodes CASSSTGVTKETQYF. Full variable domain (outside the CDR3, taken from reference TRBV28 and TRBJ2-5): DVKVTQSSRYLVKRTGEKVFLECVQDMDHENMFWYRQDPGLGLRLIYFSYDVKMKEKGDIPEGYSVSREKKERFSLILESASTNQTSMYLCASSSTGVTKETQYFGPGTRLLVL.

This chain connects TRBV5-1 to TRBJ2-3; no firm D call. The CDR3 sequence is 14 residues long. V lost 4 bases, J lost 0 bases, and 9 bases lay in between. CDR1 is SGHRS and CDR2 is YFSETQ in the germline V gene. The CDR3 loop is CASSPVDSTDTQYF. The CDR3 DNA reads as TGCGCCAGCAGCCCAGTGGACAGCACAGATACGCAGTATTTT.

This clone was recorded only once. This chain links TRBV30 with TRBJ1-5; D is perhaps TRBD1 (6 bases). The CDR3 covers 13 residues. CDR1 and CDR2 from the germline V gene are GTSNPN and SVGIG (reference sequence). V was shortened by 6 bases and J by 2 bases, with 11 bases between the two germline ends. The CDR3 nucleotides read TGTGCCTGCGATCGACAGGGCAATCAGCCCCAGCATTTT. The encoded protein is CACDRQGNQPQHF.

CDR3 sequence: CASSLDRDGYNEQFF. The CDR3 bases are TGTGCCAGCAGCTTAGATCGGGACGGATACAATGAGCAGTTCTTC. This chain links TRBV7-9 with TRBJ2-1; D is perhaps TRBD1 or TRBD2 (5 bases each). CDR1 is SEHNR, CDR2 FQNEAQ, per germline (reference sequence). The CDR3 sequence is 15 residues long. V shed 1 base and J shed 4 bases, with 11 bases lying between them.

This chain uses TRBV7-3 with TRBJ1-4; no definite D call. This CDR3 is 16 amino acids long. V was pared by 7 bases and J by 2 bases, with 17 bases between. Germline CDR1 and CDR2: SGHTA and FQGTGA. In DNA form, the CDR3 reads TGTGCCAGCACGCGGACCGAGCGATCGACTAATGAAAAACTGTTTTTT. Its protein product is CASTRTERSTNEKLFF.

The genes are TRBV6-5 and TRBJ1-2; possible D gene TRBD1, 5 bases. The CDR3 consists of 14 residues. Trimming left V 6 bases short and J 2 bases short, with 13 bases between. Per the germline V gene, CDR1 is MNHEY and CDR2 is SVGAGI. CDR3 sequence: CASRRGTGNYGYTF. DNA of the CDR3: TGTGCCAGCAGACGCGGGACGGGAAACTATGGCTACACCTTC.

The CDR3 region is CASSWTREGGYTF. DNA of the CDR3: TGTGCCAGCTCATGGACACGCGAGGGTGGCTACACCTTC. V is TRBV18 and J is TRBJ1-2, with D tentatively TRBD1 (5 bases). V lost 5 bases and J 7 bases, leaving 14 bases between the germline ends. The CDR3 runs 13 residues. Germline CDR1 KGHSH, CDR2 LQKENI.

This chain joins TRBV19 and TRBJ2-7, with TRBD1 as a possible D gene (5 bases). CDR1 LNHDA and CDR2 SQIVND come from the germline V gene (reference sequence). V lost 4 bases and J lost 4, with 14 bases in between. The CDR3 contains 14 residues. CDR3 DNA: TGTGCCAGTAGTACGACAGTGAATGGGTACGAGCAGTACTTC. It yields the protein CASSTTVNGYEQYF.

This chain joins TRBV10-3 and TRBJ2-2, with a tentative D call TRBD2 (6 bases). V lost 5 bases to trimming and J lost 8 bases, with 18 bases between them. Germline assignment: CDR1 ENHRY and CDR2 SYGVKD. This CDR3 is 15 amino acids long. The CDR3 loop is CAISPTSLLGGELFF. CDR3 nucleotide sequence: TGTGCCATCAGTCCGACTAGTCTTTTGGGTGGGGAGCTGTTTTTT.

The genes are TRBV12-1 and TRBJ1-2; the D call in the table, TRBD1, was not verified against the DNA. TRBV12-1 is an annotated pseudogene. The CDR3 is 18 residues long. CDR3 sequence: CASSFEQGPLKINYGYTF. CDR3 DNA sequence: TGTGCCAGCAGCTTTGAACAGGGTCCACTAAAAATTAACTATGGCTACACCTTC.

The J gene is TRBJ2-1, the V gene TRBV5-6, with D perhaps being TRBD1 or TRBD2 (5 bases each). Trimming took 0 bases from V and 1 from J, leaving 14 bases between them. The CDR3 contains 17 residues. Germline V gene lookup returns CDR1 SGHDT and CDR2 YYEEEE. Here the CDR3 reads CASSLVGPPGSYNEQFF. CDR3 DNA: TGTGCCAGCAGCTTGGTGGGACCTCCAGGATCCTACAATGAGCAGTTCTTC.

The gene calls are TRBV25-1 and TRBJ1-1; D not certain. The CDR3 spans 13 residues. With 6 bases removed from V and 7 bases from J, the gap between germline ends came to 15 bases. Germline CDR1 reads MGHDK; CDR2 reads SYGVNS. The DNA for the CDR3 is TGTGCCAGCAGCCGAGGGTGGAGGTATGAAGCTTTCTTT. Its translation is CASSRGWRYEAFF.

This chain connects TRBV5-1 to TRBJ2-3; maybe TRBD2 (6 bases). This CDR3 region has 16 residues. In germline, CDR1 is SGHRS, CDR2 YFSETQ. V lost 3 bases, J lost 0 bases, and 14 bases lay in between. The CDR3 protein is CASSSEGGQSTDTQYF. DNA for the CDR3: TGCGCCAGCAGCTCGGAGGGCGGGCAAAGCACAGATACGCAGTATTTT.